These T cell receptor beta chains were read from a single sample in a study of CD8 T cells in Susac syndrome. TCRdb re-called the immunoSEQ multiplex PCR reads with MiXCR, one entry per CDR3 protein. The sample holds more than 65,000 distinct CDR3 sequences, 95% seen once. The sample was CD8+ T cells from PBMCs. The receptors stem from a human donor in good health. Each CDR3 is given with its conserved first and last residue. The order of the fields is J gene, V gene, clone size, D gene, CDR3 length, CDR3 protein, CDR3 DNA. The D gene is left open where the match is weak. Where a row states a size, it is once, few, many or the class of an expanded clone; other rows omit it.

J gene: TRBJ2-2; V gene: TRBV7-2; clone size: few; D gene: .; CDR3 length: 14; CDR3 protein: CASSLGYLGGELFF; CDR3 DNA: TGTGCCAGCAGCTTAGGCTACCTCGGCGGGGAGCTGTTTTTT
J gene: TRBJ2-3; V gene: TRBV13; clone size: .; D gene: TRBD2; CDR3 length: 17; CDR3 protein: CASSVLSGGFSTDTQYF; CDR3 DNA: TGTGCCAGCAGCGTTCTAAGCGGGGGTTTTAGCACAGATACGCAGTATTTT
J gene: TRBJ2-7; V gene: TRBV9; clone size: .; D gene: TRBD1; CDR3 length: 14; CDR3 protein: CASSIRDRVYEQYF; CDR3 DNA: TGTGCCAGCAGCATCCGGGACAGAGTCTACGAGCAGTACTTC
J gene: TRBJ1-1; V gene: TRBV19; clone size: .; D gene: .; CDR3 length: 12; CDR3 protein: CASSRGSTEAFF; CDR3 DNA: TGTGCCAGTAGTCGGGGGTCCACTGAAGCTTTCTTT
J gene: TRBJ1-1; V gene: TRBV27; clone size: .; D gene: .; CDR3 length: 15; CDR3 protein: CASSLSAQSNTEAFF; CDR3 DNA: TGTGCCAGCAGTTTAAGTGCACAGTCGAACACTGAAGCTTTCTTT
J gene: TRBJ2-2; V gene: TRBV30; clone size: .; D gene: .; CDR3 length: 15; CDR3 protein: CAWSVWQPLTGELFF; CDR3 DNA: TGTGCCTGGAGTGTATGGCAGCCTCTCACCGGGGAGCTGTTTTTT
J gene: TRBJ1-2; V gene: TRBV30; clone size: once; D gene: .; CDR3 length: 14; CDR3 protein: CAWTYRVANYGYTF; CDR3 DNA: TGTGCCTGGACGTACCGGGTTGCTAACTATGGCTACACCTTC
J gene: TRBJ2-1; V gene: TRBV9; clone size: .; D gene: .; CDR3 length: 15; CDR3 protein: CASSVGPDPYNEQFF; CDR3 DNA: TGTGCCAGCAGCGTAGGACCCGACCCCTACAATGAGCAGTTCTTC
J gene: TRBJ1-5; V gene: TRBV4-2; clone size: once; D gene: .; CDR3 length: 16; CDR3 protein: CASSPQRGAGNQPQHF; CDR3 DNA: TGTGCCAGCAGCCCACAGCGGGGGGCCGGCAATCAGCCCCAGCATTTT
J gene: TRBJ1-1; V gene: TRBV19; clone size: .; D gene: .; CDR3 length: 16; CDR3 protein: CASSRDRDGVNTEAFF; CDR3 DNA: TGTGCCAGTAGTAGAGACCGGGACGGCGTGAACACTGAAGCTTTCTTT
J gene: TRBJ1-2; V gene: TRBV29-1; clone size: .; D gene: TRBD1; CDR3 length: 13; CDR3 protein: CSARTGGNYGYTF; CDR3 DNA: TGCAGCGCCCGGACAGGGGGGAACTATGGCTACACCTTC